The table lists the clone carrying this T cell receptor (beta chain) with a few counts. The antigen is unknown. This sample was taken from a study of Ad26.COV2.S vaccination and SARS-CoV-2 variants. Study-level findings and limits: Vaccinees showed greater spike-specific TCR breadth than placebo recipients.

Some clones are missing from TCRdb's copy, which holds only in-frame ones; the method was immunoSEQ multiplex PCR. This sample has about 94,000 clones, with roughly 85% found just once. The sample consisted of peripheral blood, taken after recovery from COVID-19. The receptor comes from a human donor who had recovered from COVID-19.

The CDR3 DNA reads TGTGCCAGCAGCTTAGGTGGAGCGAGCAATGAGCAGTTCTTC. Protein sequence: CASSLGGASNEQFF. The chain is built from TRBV7-2 and TRBJ2-1, with unresolved D. The CDR3 sequence is 14 residues long. V was shortened by 1 base and J by 6 bases, with 10 bases between the two germline ends. CDR1 and CDR2 from the germline V gene are SGHTA and FQGNSA.